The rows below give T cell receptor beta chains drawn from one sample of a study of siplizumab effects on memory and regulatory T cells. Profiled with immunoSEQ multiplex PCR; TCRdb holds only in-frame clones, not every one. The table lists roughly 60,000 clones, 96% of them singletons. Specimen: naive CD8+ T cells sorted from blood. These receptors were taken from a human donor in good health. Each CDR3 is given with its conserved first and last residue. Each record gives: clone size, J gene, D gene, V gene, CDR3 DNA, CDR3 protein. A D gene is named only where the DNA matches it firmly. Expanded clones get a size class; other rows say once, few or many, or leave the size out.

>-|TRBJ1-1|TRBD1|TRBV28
TGTGCCAGCACCAAGACAGGGGGGACTGAAGCTTTCTTT
CASTKTGGTEAFF
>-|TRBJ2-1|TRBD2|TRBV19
TGTGCCAGTTCCCTGGGACTAGCGGCCAATGAGCAGTTCTTC
CASSLGLAANEQFF
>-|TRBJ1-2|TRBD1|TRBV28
TGTGCCAGCACTGGGACAGCTGCTTTTGGCTACACCTTC
CASTGTAAFGYTF
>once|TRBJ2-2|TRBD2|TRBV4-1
TGCGCCAGCAGCTTCCTCGGGGGGGAGAACGGGGAGCTGTTTTTT
CASSFLGGENGELFF
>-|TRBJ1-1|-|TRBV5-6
TGTGCCAGCAGCTGGGGGGGAATTGAAGCTTTCTTT
CASSWGGIEAFF
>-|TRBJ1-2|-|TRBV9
TGTGCCAGCAGCTCCTCCCAGGGGATTCCAGCTAACTATGGCTACACCTTC
CASSSSQGIPANYGYTF
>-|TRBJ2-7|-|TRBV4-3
TGCGCCAGCAGCCTCCGGGACACGGGGTTCTACGAGCAGTACTTC
CASSLRDTGFYEQYF
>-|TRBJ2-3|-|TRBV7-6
TGTGCCAGCAGCTCCATCCCCTCAGATACGCAGTATTTT
CASSSIPSDTQYF
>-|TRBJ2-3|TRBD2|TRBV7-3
TGTGCCAGCAGCAAGGGACTAGCGGGGGCCACAGATACGCAGTATTTT
CASSKGLAGATDTQYF
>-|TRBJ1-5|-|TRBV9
TGTGCCAGCAGCGTAGGGGATAGCAATCAGCCCCAGCATTTT
CASSVGDSNQPQHF
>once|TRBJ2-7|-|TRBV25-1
TGTGCCAGCAGTGCCACGACAGGGGAGGGCGAGCAGTACTTC
CASSATTGEGEQYF
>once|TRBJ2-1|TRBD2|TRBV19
TGTGCCAGTAGTTTAGCGGGGGGGCTCAATGAGCAGTTCTTC
CASSLAGGLNEQFF
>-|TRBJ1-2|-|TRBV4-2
TGTGCCAGCAGCCAAGAGACTGACTACACCTTC
CASSQETDYTF
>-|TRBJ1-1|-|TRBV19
TGTGCCAGTAGTATTTGGGGCGAGTCTGAAGCTTTCTTT
CASSIWGESEAFF
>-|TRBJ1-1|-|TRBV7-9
TGTGCCAGCAGCTTACGACCTGGTGAAGCTTTCTTT
CASSLRPGEAFF
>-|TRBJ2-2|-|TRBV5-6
TGTGCCAGCAAGTGGGGGTCCGGGGAGCTGTTTTTT
CASKWGSGELFF
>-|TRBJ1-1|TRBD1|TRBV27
TGTGCCAGCAGCTTGACCGGGACAGGGGTTACTGAAGCTTTCTTT
CASSLTGTGVTEAFF
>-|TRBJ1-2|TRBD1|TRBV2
TGTGCCAGCAGCTCCGACAGGGGCCGCTTCTATGGCTACACCTTC
CASSSDRGRFYGYTF
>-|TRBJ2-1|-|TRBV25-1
TGTGCCAGCAGTGGCTACGTGGGACGGGGCCGAGATCAGCAGTTCTTC
CASSGYVGRGRDQQFF
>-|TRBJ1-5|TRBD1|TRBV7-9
TGTGCCAGCAGCTCCGGACAGGGGGAAACCCTTAGCAATCAGCCCCAGCATTTT
CASSSGQGETLSNQPQHF
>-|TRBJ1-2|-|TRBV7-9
TGTGCCAGCAGTTTATCGACGGGGGCGGATGGCTACACCTTC
CASSLSTGADGYTF
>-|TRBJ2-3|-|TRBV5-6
TGTGCCAGCAGCTTGGGCGGCGGCACCACAGATACGCAGTATTTT
CASSLGGGTTDTQYF
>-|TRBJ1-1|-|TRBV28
TGTGCCAGCACGCCACAAGACAGGAGAGCTTTCTTT
CASTPQDRRAFF
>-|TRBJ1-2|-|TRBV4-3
TGCGCCAGCAGCCAAGATCGTGGGACCTATGGCTACACCTTC
CASSQDRGTYGYTF
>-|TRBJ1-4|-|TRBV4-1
TGCGCCAGCAGCCAAGGGGTTGGGGGTGAAAAACTGTTTTTT
CASSQGVGGEKLFF
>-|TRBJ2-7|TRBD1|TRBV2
TGTGCCAGCAGTGAAGCCTGGGACAGCGACTACGAGCAGTACTTC
CASSEAWDSDYEQYF
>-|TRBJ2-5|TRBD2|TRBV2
TGTGCCAGCAGTGAATCGGGGGGGTTAAGAGAGACCCAGTACTTC
CASSESGGLRETQYF
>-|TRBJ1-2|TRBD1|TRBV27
TGTGCCAGCAGTCCGCTCACAGGGGATGGCTACACCTTC
CASSPLTGDGYTF
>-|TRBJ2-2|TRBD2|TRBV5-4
TGTGCCAGCAGCTCAGGACTAGCGGAGCTGTTTTTT
CASSSGLAELFF
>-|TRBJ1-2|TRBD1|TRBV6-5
TGTGCCAGCAGTTTGGGACAGGGTGGGGACTATGGCTACACCTTC
CASSLGQGGDYGYTF
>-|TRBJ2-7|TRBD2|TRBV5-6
TGTGCCAGCAGCTTGGGGGCGGGGGACGAGCAGTACTTC
CASSLGAGDEQYF
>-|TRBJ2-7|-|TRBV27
TGTGCCAGCAGTTGGCAGGGAGGCTACGAGCAGTACTTC
CASSWQGGYEQYF
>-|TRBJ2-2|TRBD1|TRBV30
TGTGCCTGGAGTGTCGGGACAGGGTTTGCCGGGGAGCTGTTTTTT
CAWSVGTGFAGELFF
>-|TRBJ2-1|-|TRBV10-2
TGCGCCACCTCTCCCGGCTCCTACAATGAGCAGTTCTTC
CATSPGSYNEQFF
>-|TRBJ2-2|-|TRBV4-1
TGCGCCAGCATTTTTGGGGAGGGGGCATCCGGGGAGCTGTTTTTT
CASIFGEGASGELFF
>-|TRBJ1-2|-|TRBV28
TGTGCCAGCAGTTTACCAGGTGCAGGCTCTATGGGCTACACCTTC
CASSLPGAGSMGYTF